Only one count was recorded for the clone carrying this T cell receptor beta chain. Antigen: not known. This sample is part of a study of cytomegalovirus exposure and HLA in healthy donors. Study conclusions and caveats: For cytomegalovirus status, the classifier reportedly gave diagnoses with high specificity and sensitivity.

Germline assignment: CDR1 MGHRA and CDR2 YSYEKL. This CDR3 contains 13 residues. V lost 1 base and J 4 bases, leaving 6 bases between the germline ends. The method was immunoSEQ multiplex PCR; TCRdb's version includes in-frame clones alone and lacks a portion of them. Of tens of thousands of clones listed, approximately 96% were seen once; the top ten hold about 1.5%. The sequencing input was PBMCs. The chain links TRBV4-1 to TRBJ2-3, with D unresolved. This sequence originates from a woman aged 18-35 years in good health and CMV-seropositive. CDR3 amino acids: CASSQAPADTQYF. CDR3 DNA: TGCGCCAGCAGCCAAGCGCCGGCAGATACGCAGTATTTT.